This T cell receptor (beta chain) came from a study of T cells in Graves' hyperthyroidism and ophthalmopathy (dated by TCRdb to between 2018 and 2021). Describing the broader study: Peripheral blood was sampled at the time of initial diagnosis, prior to any treatment. TCR V-J signatures able to tell the groups apart were searched for in a discovery cohort of 95 or so patients, of whom 40 to 45 had Graves' ophthalmopathy and about 60 had stable Graves' hyperthyroidism. Whether ophthalmopathy could be predicted prospectively was tested in an independent validation cohort made up of fewer than 20 hyperthyroidism patients plus 17 patients who later progressed to ophthalmopathy. For training and testing, the 100 or so patients in the discovery cohort were randomly divided in a 7:3 ratio. The study also compared thyroid tissue and blood T-cell repertoires from about six Graves' hyperthyroidism patients. After sampling, hyperthyroidism patients received methimazole starting at 30 mg daily, and ophthalmopathy patients received high-dose intravenous methylprednisolone. The paper reports TCR Vbeta CDR3 sequencing of 135 peripheral blood samples: over 40 ophthalmopathy, around 80 hyperthyroidism and approximately 17 progressor patients. Overall study results and their limits: During validation, the model predicted progression to ophthalmopathy a median of approximately six months ahead of onset, with approximately 71% sensitivity and about 75% specificity. Sample size was not statistically predetermined, and blinding of investigators to group allocation was not performed. Blood samples also contained most of the expanded thyroid clonotypes (frequency above 0.001), which suggests that blood repertoires may reflect thyroid immune responses. In cross-validation, a model built on a 13 V-J signature told ophthalmopathy apart from stable hyperthyroidism with approximately 90% sensitivity and approximately 84% specificity, and in testing the same model reached 80%/75%.

The TCR beta CDR3 regions were amplified from RNA transcripts. For the first round of RT-PCR on the TCR CDR3, the HTBI primer set was used together with the Qiagen OneStep RT-PCR kit. A second multiplex PCR round built the libraries, followed by size selection and purification. Libraries were sequenced paired-end with 100 bp reads on an Illumina HiSeq2000. Concerning the study's data processing: Raw data were processed with SOAPnuke, discarding reads with adapters, uncalled bases, mean Phred below 15, or no exact constant-primer or identifier match. High-quality paired reads were merged with COPE v1.2.5, and unique nucleotide sequences were defined as clonotypes. MiTCR v1.1 was used to align the clonotypes against IMGT TRBV, TRBD and TRBJ reference segments. The analysis was restricted to V-J combinations with a frequency above 0.0001, which together covered around 99% of the repertoires. The TCS score was defined as F50 (clonal expansion) divided by E x V (chaos), with BLOSUM62-based TCRdist calculated between CDR3 peptides within each V-J. Welch's t-statistics and random forest reduced roughly 540 V-J features to roughly 13, which were used in a naive Bayes classifier (R e1071). TCRdb itself trimmed the public reads at Q25 with fastp, ran MiXCR and retained productive beta chains. Under each unique CDR3 protein, matching rows form one entry showing the most common genes and DNA. What appears here as the V and J calls and clone size reflects TCRdb's work, not the paper's. Here the sample has around 620,000 distinct CDR3 sequences; around 15% occur a single time. The biggest ten clones account for approximately 3.9% of the sample.

This clonotype appeared many times. Its antigen target is currently unknown. Base quality data are lacking; no much larger clone is found one base away. A patient counted as having stable Graves' hyperthyroidism if no progression to ophthalmopathy occurred over 18 months of follow-up. Hyperthyroidism patients were newly diagnosed, had a disease duration of under 2 months, and were aged 18 to 65 years. Exclusion was applied to patients with uncontrolled infections, other autoimmune diseases, pregnancy or lactation. Diagnoses were based on clinical symptoms, serum thyroxine and TRAb, thyroid ultrasound and orbital computed tomography. Ficoll-Paque density gradient centrifugation was used to isolate PBMCs from 10 ml of fresh peripheral blood. Trizol reagent was used to extract total RNA, and RNA quality was then checked on an Agilent 2100 Bioanalyzer. According to the germline V gene, CDR1 reads MNHNS and CDR2 reads SASEGT. V and J are truncated by 6 bases and 3 bases respectively, leaving an intervening sequence of 11 bases. The CDR3 has 13 amino acids, counting the end cysteine and phenylalanine. Solely the CDR3 DNA is kept, with 39 bases framed from the first base.

The chain employs TRBV6-1 and TRBJ1-2; no confident D gene assignment can be made. This receptor was identified in a woman under 40 with Graves' hyperthyroidism. The sample consisted of blood. At the DNA level, the sequence is TGTGCCAGCAGCCCCGAGTTTGACTATGGCTACACCTTC. This codes for CASSPEFDYGYTF.